One and the same sample provided the 20 T cell receptor beta chains below, sequenced in a study of Tregs in tolerant kidney transplant recipients. The repertoire was sequenced with immunoSEQ multiplex PCR; TCRdb's copy has only in-frame clones and lacks some. Seen here are about 94,000 clones, 80% to 95% observed once, and the top ten hold approximately 0.5%. This material consisted of CD4+ T cells from blood, taken before the transplant. All receptors come from a human donor who received a combined kidney and bone marrow transplant.

The rearrangement joins TRBV5-1 to TRBJ1-1; TRBD1 aligns across 7 bases. Unmatched junction bases numbered 4, after V lost 2 bases and J lost 0 bases. CDR3 length: 15 amino acids. The germline V gene has CDR1 SGHRS and CDR2 YFSETQ. The CDR3 here is CASSFLTGMNTEAFF. The CDR3 nucleotides read TGCGCCAGCAGCTTCCTGACAGGGATGAACACTGAAGCTTTCTTT.

J is TRBJ1-6 and V is TRBV30; 8 bases map to TRBD1. V lost 2 bases and J lost 11; bases outside the gene matches: 8. The CDR3 sequence is 14 residues long. Per germline, CDR1 GTSNPN and CDR2 SVGIG (reference sequence). The CDR3 sequence is CAWSPQDRVPPLHF. The CDR3 nucleotides are TGTGCCTGGAGTCCCCAGGACAGGGTGCCACCCCTCCACTTT.

The genes are TRBV11-2 and TRBJ2-2; the match to TRBD1 covers 8 bases. The CDR3 is 15 residues long. CDR1 SGHAT and CDR2 FQNNGV come from the germline V gene. V gave up 6 bases and J gave up 5 bases; unmatched junction bases: 8. The CDR3 bases are TGTGCCAGCAGACGGACAGGGCGTAAAACCGGGGAGCTGTTTTTT. Encoded protein: CASRRTGRKTGELFF.

The V call is TRBV2, the J call TRBJ2-5, with 16 nucleotides matching TRBD2. V shed 6 bases, J shed 5 bases, and the junction held 9 bases outside the gene matches. The CDR3 runs to 17 residues. Germline CDR1 and CDR2: SNHLY and FYNNEI. CDR3 nucleotide sequence: TGTGCCAGCAGGAGGGGGACTAGCGGGAGGGCGATGGAGACCCAGTACTTC. Translation: CASRRGTSGRAMETQYF.

The CDR3 sequence: CASSLSSRGETQYF. For the CDR3, the DNA is TGTGCCAGCAGCCTGTCCTCCCGGGGAGAGACCCAGTACTTC. V and J are TRBV11-3 and TRBJ2-5; tentative D call: TRBD2 (5 bases). Per germline, CDR1 SGHNT and CDR2 YENEEA. This CDR3 region has 14 residues. Trimming removed 5 bases from V and 4 bases from J, with 14 bases in between.

Here the CDR3 reads CASSRQLGTGELFF. In nucleotides, the CDR3 is TGTGCCAGCAGTCGACAGTTGGGAACCGGGGAGCTGTTTTTT. This chain joins TRBV6-5 and TRBJ2-2, with D possibly TRBD1 on 5 matching bases. The V gene lost 5 bases and the J gene lost 5 bases, with 12 bases spanning the gap. Germline V gives CDR1 MNHEY, CDR2 SVGAGI. The CDR3 sequence is 14 residues long.

DNA for the CDR3: TGTGCCAGGGAAAGGGGCAGGGGGTGGTTCTATGGCTACACCTTC. It is translated as CARERGRGWFYGYTF. The V gene is TRBV6-1, the J gene TRBJ1-2; TRBD1 matches 7 bases. CDR3 length: 15 residues. Germline V gene data show CDR1 as MNHNS and CDR2 as SASEGT. V shed 9 bases, J shed 4 bases, and the junction held 14 bases outside the gene matches.

The chain is built from TRBV28 and TRBJ1-2, with 8 positions matching TRBD1. This CDR3 has 20 residues. Losses at the gene ends were 3 bases for V and 4 bases for J; bases not matched to a gene: 22. Germline V gene lookup returns CDR1 MDHEN and CDR2 SYDVKM. CDR3 sequence reads: CASSLTTADRGLQLSYGYTF. CDR3 nucleotides: TGTGCCAGCAGTTTGACCACAGCCGACAGGGGCCTCCAACTCTCCTATGGCTACACCTTC.

This clone came up once. The rearrangement joins TRBV6-5 to TRBJ2-3; 7 positions agree with TRBD2. J was trimmed by 4 bases and V by 4 bases; bases with no gene match: 8. The CDR3 is 15 residues long. In germline, CDR1 is MNHEY, CDR2 SVGAGI. The CDR3 protein is CASSSAGYNPDTQYF. The CDR3 DNA reads as TGTGCCAGCAGTTCAGCGGGGTATAACCCAGATACGCAGTATTTT.

The chain recombines TRBV28 with TRBJ1-5; 9 nucleotides agree with TRBD1. Germline trimming cut 6 bases from V and 0 bases from J; bases unmatched to any gene: 6. The CDR3 has 16 amino acids. Germline CDR1 reads MDHEN; CDR2 reads SYDVKM. The CDR3 here is CASRDRGWYSNQPQHF. Written as DNA, the CDR3 is TGTGCCAGCAGGGACAGGGGCTGGTATAGCAATCAGCCCCAGCATTTT.

The CDR3 region is CASSLGSGQSGEQFF. In DNA form, the CDR3 reads TGTGCCAGCAGCTTAGGGTCGGGACAGTCGGGTGAGCAGTTCTTC. The chain has TRBV11-2 and TRBJ2-1; 7 bases fit TRBD1. The V segment lost 1 base and the J segment 9 bases; nucleotides outside the gene matches: 9. The CDR3 spans 15 residues. CDR1 and CDR2 (germline): SGHAT, FQNNGV.

The V call is TRBV7-8, the J call TRBJ2-1; D unclear. Germline V CDR1 and CDR2: SGHVS, FQNEAQ. CDR3 length equals 13 residues. Trimming removed 1 base from V and 10 bases from J, with 11 bases in between. CDR3 bases: TGTGCCAGCAGCTTAGTAGAGGTTGCGGAGCAGTTCTTC. Translating gives CASSLVEVAEQFF.

The chain has TRBV7-2 and TRBJ1-1; D is possibly TRBD1 (5 bases). This CDR3 contains 13 residues. Per germline, CDR1 SGHTA and CDR2 FQGNSA. Trimming left V 5 bases short and J 10 bases short, with 17 bases between. The CDR3, as DNA: TGTGCCAGCAGCCCTGGACAAGGGTGGACAGCTTTCTTT. Protein product: CASSPGQGWTAFF.

The genes are TRBV30 and TRBJ1-2, with D possibly being TRBD1 (5 bases). The germline V gene has CDR1 GTSNPN and CDR2 SVGIG (reference sequence). The V gene lost 3 bases and the J gene lost 4 bases, with 15 bases spanning the gap. The length of the CDR3 is 14 residues. The CDR3 loop is CAWSETGTPYGYTF. The DNA for the CDR3 is TGTGCCTGGAGCGAGACCGGGACTCCCTATGGCTACACCTTC. Full variable domain (missing parts from reference TRBV30 and TRBJ1-2): SQTIHQWPATLVQPVGSPLSLECTVEGTSNPNLYWYRQAAGRGLQLLFYSVGIGQISSEVPQNLSASRPQDRQFILSSKKLLLSDSGFYLCAWSETGTPYGYTFGSGTRLTVV.

This clone was seen just once. This chain uses TRBV19 with TRBJ1-5; 9 bases fit TRBD1. Germline V gene sequence: CDR1 LNHDA, CDR2 SQIVND (reference sequence). V lost 6 bases to trimming and J lost 5 bases; unmatched junction nucleotides: 2. The CDR3 loop spans 13 amino acids. CDR3 loop: CASSRQGDQPQHF. The CDR3, as DNA: TGTGCCAGTAGCCGACAGGGGGATCAGCCCCAGCATTTT. Full variable domain (rest looked up from reference TRBV19 and TRBJ1-5): DGGITQSPKYLFRKEGQNVTLSCEQNLNHDAMYWYRQDPGQGLRLIYYSQIVNDFQKGDIAEGYSVSREKKESFPLTVTSAQKNPTAFYLCASSRQGDQPQHFGDGTRLSIL.

The genes are TRBV7-2 and TRBJ1-2; D unclear. The V gene's germline CDR1 is SGHTA and CDR2 FQGNSA. The CDR3 length is 14 residues. Between the trimmed V and J ends, which lost 5 bases and 2 bases, there was a span of 12 bases. The CDR3 region is CASSASGQNYGYTF. The CDR3 DNA reads TGTGCCAGCAGCGCTAGCGGGCAGAACTATGGCTACACCTTC. Based on the CDR3 plus reference TRBV7-2 and TRBJ1-2, the full variable domain is GAGVSQSPSNKVTEKGKDVELRCDPISGHTALYWYRQSLGQGLEFLIYFQGNSAPDKSGLPSDRFSAERTGGSVSTLTIQRTQQEDSAVYLCASSASGQNYGYTFGSGTRLTVV.

This chain joins TRBV4-1 and TRBJ2-7; the D gene is possibly TRBD1 (5 bases). Trimming took off 1 base at V and 4 bases at J, with 14 bases between the two ends. Germline-derived CDR1 and CDR2 are MGHRA and YSYEKL. This CDR3 spans 15 amino acids. CDR3: CASSQVDSYTYEQYF. CDR3 bases: TGCGCCAGCAGCCAAGTAGACAGCTACACATACGAGCAGTACTTC.

This rearrangement joins TRBV7-3 to TRBJ2-1; 12 positions agree with TRBD1. CDR3 length: 17 amino acids. V lost 1 base, J lost 8 bases, and 9 bases stayed unmatched. Germline lookup yields CDR1 SGHTA and CDR2 FQGTGA. The CDR3 spells CASSLRAGTGGAYEQFF. In DNA, the CDR3 is TGTGCCAGCAGCTTAAGAGCGGGGACAGGGGGCGCGTATGAGCAGTTCTTC.

The rearrangement links TRBV29-1 to TRBJ1-2; possible D gene TRBD1, 5 bases. Deletions cut 8 bases from V and 3 bases from J, with 13 bases between. The CDR3 extends over 12 amino acids. The V gene's germline CDR1 is SQVTM and CDR2 ANQGSEA. The CDR3 DNA follows: TGCAGCATACAGGTTTCAGACTATGGCTACACCTTC. This codes for CSIQVSDYGYTF.

This clone was counted once. The chain combines TRBV6-4 with TRBJ1-6, with D perhaps matching TRBD1 (5 bases). Deletions cut 2 bases from V and 4 bases from J, with 6 bases between. CDR3 length: 14 amino acids. The germline V gene encodes CDR1 MRHNA and CDR2 SNTAGT. The CDR3 loop reads CASSDGGYNSPLHF. For the CDR3, the DNA is TGTGCCAGCAGTGACGGGGGGTATAATTCACCCCTCCACTTT.